This T cell receptor beta chain comes out of a study of CD8 T cells in ankylosing spondylitis. Study findings and constraints: A TCR beta motif made of 7 to 9 highly homologous variants seemed typical of ankylosing spondylitis blood. Enrichment of disease-linked clones was reportedly significant in matched ankylosing spondylitis synovial fluid.

Construction of TCR beta libraries was performed using quantitative 5'-RACE with molecular barcodes. TCRdb recomputed calls from the 5' RACE reads with MiXCR, one row per CDR3 protein. The sample contains over 130,000 distinct CDR3 sequences, approximately 44% of which appear only once. Turning to this clonotype: Its antigen remains unidentified.

Germline values: CDR1 SEHNR, CDR2 FQNEAQ (reference sequence). With V trimmed by 2 bases and J by 2 bases, 8 bases remained unmatched. The CDR3 length is 16 residues. The origin of this receptor is a male donor with ankylosing spondylitis. V is TRBV7-9 and J is TRBJ1-2, with 7 bases aligning to TRBD1. The sequenced sample consisted of synovial fluid, either unsorted or a sorted T cell fraction (not recorded which). In DNA, the CDR3 is TGTGCCAGCAGCTTATACGGGACAGATATAAACTATGGCTACACCTTC. Translated, it gives CASSLYGTDINYGYTF.